This T cell receptor beta chain appears in the sequencing data of a study of CD8 T cells in Susac syndrome. J lost 8 bases, V lost 6 bases, and 6 bases had no gene match. CDR1 is DFQATT and CDR2 is SNEGSKA in the germline V gene (reference sequence). The CDR3 totals 14 residues. When the RNA was reverse transcribed, random hexamers were used with an input of roughly 0.45 to 1 ug. A single record per CDR3 protein comes from TCRdb applying MiXCR to the immunoSEQ multiplex PCR reads. Of some 180,000 distinct CDR3 sequences detected, roughly nine tenths appear once; the ten largest clones hold about 0.1%.

The sequence derives from a human donor with Susac syndrome. The specimen was CD4+ T cells from PBMCs. The chain recombines TRBV20-1 with TRBJ2-1; TRBD2 matches 14 bases. For the CDR3, the DNA is TGCAGTGCCACCGGGACTAGCGGGAGCGATGAGCAGTTCTTC. Its protein is CSATGTSGSDEQFF.